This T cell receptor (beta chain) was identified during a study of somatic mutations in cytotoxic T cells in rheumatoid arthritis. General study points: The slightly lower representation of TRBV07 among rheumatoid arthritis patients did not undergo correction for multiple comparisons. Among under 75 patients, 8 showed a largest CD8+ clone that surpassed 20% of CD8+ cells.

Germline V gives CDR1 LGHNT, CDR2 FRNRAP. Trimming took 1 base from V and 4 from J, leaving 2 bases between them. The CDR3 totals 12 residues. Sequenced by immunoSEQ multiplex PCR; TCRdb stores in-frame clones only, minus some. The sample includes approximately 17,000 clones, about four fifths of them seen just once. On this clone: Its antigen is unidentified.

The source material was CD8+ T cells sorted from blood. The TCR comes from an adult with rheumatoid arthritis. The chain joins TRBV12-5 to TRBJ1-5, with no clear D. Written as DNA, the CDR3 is TGTGCTAGTGGTTTGGGGAATCAGCCCCAGCATTTT. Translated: CASGLGNQPQHF.